Below, 23 T cell receptor beta chains from the same sample are listed, as sequenced in a study of shared clonotypes between healthy human individuals. TCRdb keeps only in-frame clones here, not all; method: immunoSEQ multiplex PCR. The sample shows more than 1,200,000 clones, approximately 98.5% of them seen only once. The sequenced sample was naive CD4+ T cells sorted from blood. Subset described: CD45RA+ positively selected. Receptors were obtained from a man aged 30-40 years in good health.

This chain joins TRBV10-3 and TRBJ2-1; TRBD2 aligns across 9 bases. CDR1 and CDR2 (germline): ENHRY, SYGVKD. The CDR3 has 17 amino acids. Trimming at V came to 9 bases and at J to 0 bases, leaving 12 bases not matched to a gene. The CDR3 nucleotides are TGTGCCATTTTAGCGGGACTAGCTCCCAGCTCCTACAATGAGCAGTTCTTC. Translated: CAILAGLAPSSYNEQFF.

V gene TRBV9 combines with J gene TRBJ2-7; TRBD1 is a possible D gene (5 bases). CDR1 is SGDLS, CDR2 YYNGEE, per germline. The CDR3 covers 14 residues. V lost 5 bases, J lost 2 bases, and 14 bases lay in between. Here the CDR3 DNA reads TGTGCCAGCAGTAGTACAGGTACCACCTACGAGCAGTACTTC. This sequence encodes CASSSTGTTYEQYF.

This clone was detected only once. V is TRBV4-2 and J is TRBJ1-5; D possibly corresponds to TRBD1 (6 bases). Germline V gene lookup returns CDR1 LGHNA and CDR2 YNFKEQ. This CDR3 contains 17 residues. V was cut by 1 base and J by 4 bases, with 17 bases left in between. The CDR3 is CASSQVRLDSLNQPQHF. DNA for the CDR3: TGTGCCAGCAGCCAAGTGCGACTGGACAGCCTAAATCAGCCCCAGCATTTT.

V is TRBV9 and J is TRBJ2-7, with 7 bases lining up with TRBD1. The V gene's germline CDR1 is SGDLS and CDR2 YYNGEE. This CDR3 has 16 residues. The V and J ends lost 4 bases and 1 base, in that order; junction bases with no gene match: 11. For the CDR3, the DNA is TGTGCCAGCAGCCCCTCAAACAGGGGAATGTCCTACGAGCAGTACTTC. Protein: CASSPSNRGMSYEQYF. The complete variable domain, with remaining parts taken from reference TRBV9 and TRBJ2-7, reads DSGVTQTPKHLITATGQRVTLRCSPRSGDLSVYWYQQSLDQGLQFLIQYYNGEERAKGNILERFSAQQFPDLHSELNLSSLELGDSALYFCASSPSNRGMSYEQYFGPGTRLTVT.

As for this clone: Other DNA sequences of this sample code for an identical CDR3. The rearrangement uses TRBV5-1 and TRBJ2-3; D is unclear. Germline values: CDR1 SGHRS, CDR2 YFSETQ. CDR3 length equals 13 residues. V was shortened by 4 bases and J by 0 bases, with 6 bases between the two germline ends. CDR3 in DNA: TGCGCCAGCAGCGCGACTAGCACAGATACGCAGTATTTT. Translation gives CASSATSTDTQYF.

This clone was seen only once. The chain is built from TRBV29-1 and TRBJ1-2; no clear D. The germline V gene encodes CDR1 SQVTM and CDR2 ANQGSEA. Trimming cost V 4 bases and J 4 bases, with 16 bases left between them. This CDR3 contains 14 residues. Written as DNA, the CDR3 is TGCAGCGTTGGTTCACATTCCTTCAGCTATGGCTACACCTTC. Translated: CSVGSHSFSYGYTF.

The chain recombines TRBV7-2 with TRBJ2-1; a possible D gene is TRBD2 (5 bases). Trimming cost V 2 bases and J 4 bases, with 9 bases left between them. Germline assignment: CDR1 SGHTA and CDR2 FQGNSA. The CDR3 runs to 14 residues. CDR3 in DNA: TGTGCCAGCAGCTTAACTAGTCCATACAATGAGCAGTTCTTC. Its protein product is CASSLTSPYNEQFF. The whole variable domain, filled in from reference TRBV7-2 and TRBJ2-1, reads GAGVSQSPSNKVTEKGKDVELRCDPISGHTALYWYRQSLGQGLEFLIYFQGNSAPDKSGLPSDRFSAERTGGSVSTLTIQRTQQEDSAVYLCASSLTSPYNEQFFGPGTRLTVL.

The chain carries TRBV5-1 and TRBJ1-1; no clear D. Germline CDR1 is SGHRS and CDR2 is YFSETQ. Trimming removed 3 bases at V and 5 bases at J, with 23 bases between. The CDR3 covers 17 residues. CDR3: CASSSPRGRAHQTEAFF. CDR3 coding DNA: TGCGCCAGCAGCTCGCCCCGGGGTAGGGCGCATCAAACTGAAGCTTTCTTT.

The chain joins TRBV5-8 to TRBJ2-1, with 9 nucleotides matching TRBD2. Germline V gives CDR1 SGHTS, CDR2 YDEGEE. V lost 4 bases and J lost 9; bases outside the gene matches: 11. The CDR3 covers 15 residues. CDR3 in DNA: TGTGCCAGCAGCCCCTCGACTAGCGGTCTGGTTGAGCAGTTCTTC. As protein: CASSPSTSGLVEQFF.

The genes are TRBV18 and TRBJ2-2; TRBD1 is a possible D gene (6 bases). V was shortened by 1 base and J by 3 bases, with 15 bases between the two germline ends. Germline CDR1 KGHSH, CDR2 LQKENI. The CDR3 loop spans 17 amino acids. For the CDR3, the DNA is TGTGCCAGCTCACCACTGCTTTGGACAGCGGACACCGGGGAGCTGTTTTTT. It is translated as CASSPLLWTADTGELFF. The full variable domain, rest sourced from reference TRBV18 and TRBJ2-2, is NAGVMQNPRHLVRRRGQEARLRCSPMKGHSHVYWYRQLPEEGLKFMVYLQKENIIDESGMPKERFSAEFPKEGPSILRIQQVVRGDSAAYFCASSPLLWTADTGELFFGEGSRLTVL.

A word on this clone: The sample carries other DNA sequences with the same CDR3. This chain links TRBV7-2 with TRBJ2-7; 7 nucleotides match TRBD2. The ends lost 1 base at V and 3 bases at J; junction bases unmatched: 0. The CDR3 sequence is 13 residues long. Germline V gene data show CDR1 as SGHTA and CDR2 as FQGNSA. In nucleotides, the CDR3 is TGTGCCAGCAGCTTAGTAGCGGGCTACGAGCAGTACTTC. It codes for CASSLVAGYEQYF.

On this clone itself: Other DNA sequences from this sample encode an identical CDR3 as well. V gene TRBV19 combines with J gene TRBJ1-1, with D maybe TRBD1 (5 bases). V dropped 5 bases and J dropped 0 bases, with 13 bases sitting between them. The V gene's germline CDR1 is LNHDA and CDR2 SQIVND (reference sequence). This CDR3 has 15 amino acids. The CDR3 here is CASSPTGLMNTEAFF. The CDR3 DNA sequence: TGTGCCAGTAGTCCAACGGGACTGATGAACACTGAAGCTTTCTTT. Full variable domain (rest looked up from reference TRBV19 and TRBJ1-1): DGGITQSPKYLFRKEGQNVTLSCEQNLNHDAMYWYRQDPGQGLRLIYYSQIVNDFQKGDIAEGYSVSREKKESFPLTVTSAQKNPTAFYLCASSPTGLMNTEAFFGQGTRLTVV.

This chain connects TRBV6-5 to TRBJ1-2, with D possibly TRBD1 on 6 matching bases. CDR1 and CDR2 (germline): MNHEY, SVGAGI. With 5 bases removed from V and 4 bases from J, the gap between germline ends came to 17 bases. The CDR3 sequence is 15 residues long. In DNA form, the CDR3 reads TGTGCCAGCAGTCCCCAGGGGACGGACCTCTATGGCTACACCTTC. This translates into CASSPQGTDLYGYTF.

The chain has TRBV19 and TRBJ2-1, with D unresolved. Germline CDR1 is LNHDA and CDR2 is SQIVND (reference sequence). V was pared by 5 bases and J by 0 bases, with 11 bases between. CDR3 length: 15 residues. CDR3 nucleotides: TGTGCCAGTAGTCAGACGGGCAGCTCCTACAATGAGCAGTTCTTC. Its translation is CASSQTGSSYNEQFF.

The chain uses TRBV6-5 and TRBJ2-7, with D perhaps matching TRBD2 (6 bases). Trimming took off 5 bases at V and 5 bases at J, with 19 bases between the two ends. Germline CDR1 MNHEY, CDR2 SVGAGI. This CDR3 has 15 residues. The CDR3: CASSRRAIGGNEQYF. CDR3 nucleotides: TGTGCCAGCAGTCGCCGGGCCATTGGGGGGAACGAGCAGTACTTC.

The chain employs TRBV5-1 and TRBJ2-3; 8 bases map to TRBD1. The CDR3 consists of 15 residues. Germline V gene lookup returns CDR1 SGHRS and CDR2 YFSETQ. The V gene end was trimmed by 4 bases and the J gene end by 0 bases; junction bases not matched to a gene: 4. The CDR3, as DNA: TGCGCCAGCAGCAACCGGGACAGGAGCACAGATACGCAGTATTTT. This sequence encodes CASSNRDRSTDTQYF.

This clone was picked up one time. As DNA, the CDR3 is TGTGCCAGCAGCCCACCAGGATCAGCGGCTGGAAACACCATATATTTT. Translation: CASSPPGSAAGNTIYF. The chain carries TRBV28 and TRBJ1-3; D gene ambiguous. Trimming removed 6 bases from V and 2 bases from J, with 17 bases in between. This CDR3 contains 16 residues. Per the germline V gene, CDR1 is MDHEN and CDR2 is SYDVKM.

The genes are TRBV9 and TRBJ2-3; 8 bases are a match to TRBD2. Germline CDR1 and CDR2: SGDLS and YYNGEE. V shed 0 bases and J 5 bases; nucleotides not matched to a gene: 5. The CDR3 has 15 residues. The CDR3 DNA follows: TGTGCCAGCAGCGTAGAAGCGGGAGTACTAGATACGCAGTATTTT. This encodes CASSVEAGVLDTQYF.

This clone was seen just once. The chain uses TRBV18 and TRBJ2-5, with 11 positions matching TRBD2. Germline CDR1 and CDR2: KGHSH and LQKENI. There are 17 residues in the CDR3. Trimming removed 1 base from V and 5 bases from J; junction bases left unmatched: 9. The CDR3 protein is CASSPLAGGPRAETQYF. In DNA form, the CDR3 reads TGTGCCAGCTCACCACTAGCGGGAGGGCCCAGAGCGGAGACCCAGTACTTC. The complete variable domain, with remaining parts taken from reference TRBV18 and TRBJ2-5, reads NAGVMQNPRHLVRRRGQEARLRCSPMKGHSHVYWYRQLPEEGLKFMVYLQKENIIDESGMPKERFSAEFPKEGPSILRIQQVVRGDSAAYFCASSPLAGGPRAETQYFGPGTRLLVL.

The chain recombines TRBV6-5 with TRBJ2-5; a possible D gene is TRBD1 (5 bases). CDR3 length equals 16 residues. Germline-derived CDR1 and CDR2 are MNHEY and SVGAGI. V lost 0 bases and J 5 bases, leaving 16 bases between the germline ends. CDR3 in amino acids: CASSYSGPPFRETQYF. The CDR3 coding sequence is TGTGCCAGCAGTTACTCGGGGCCCCCGTTCAGGGAGACCCAGTACTTC.

This chain links TRBV5-4 with TRBJ2-7; 9 bases are a match to TRBD2. The trim removed 4 bases at V and 2 bases at J, leaving 1 base unmatched. Germline V gene sequence: CDR1 SGHNT, CDR2 YYREEE (reference sequence). There are 13 residues in the CDR3. CDR3 in amino acids: CASSASGAYEQYF. The CDR3 nucleotides read TGTGCCAGCAGCGCTAGCGGGGCCTACGAGCAGTACTTC.

The chain recombines TRBV5-1 with TRBJ2-5, with D possibly being TRBD1 or TRBD2 (5 bases each). There are 17 residues in the CDR3. V lost 0 bases and J 0 bases, leaving 15 bases between the germline ends. Germline V lookup: CDR1 SGHRS, CDR2 YFSETQ. The CDR3 protein is CASSLAGTGKYQETQYF. Written as DNA, the CDR3 is TGCGCCAGCAGCTTGGCCGGGACGGGAAAGTACCAAGAGACCCAGTACTTC. Based on the CDR3 plus reference TRBV5-1 and TRBJ2-5, the full variable domain is KAGVTQTPRYLIKTRGQQVTLSCSPISGHRSVSWYQQTPGQGLQFLFEYFSETQRNKGNFPGRFSGRQFSNSRSEMNVSTLELGDSALYLCASSLAGTGKYQETQYFGPGTRLLVL.

This CDR3 reads CASSLLWSVYNEQFF. The CDR3 coding sequence is TGTGCCAGCAGCTTACTGTGGTCTGTCTACAATGAGCAGTTCTTC. The V gene is TRBV7-3, the J gene TRBJ2-1; D is unclear. V was trimmed by 2 bases and J by 3 bases, leaving 11 bases between them. CDR3 size: 15 residues. Germline lookup yields CDR1 SGHTA and CDR2 FQGTGA.